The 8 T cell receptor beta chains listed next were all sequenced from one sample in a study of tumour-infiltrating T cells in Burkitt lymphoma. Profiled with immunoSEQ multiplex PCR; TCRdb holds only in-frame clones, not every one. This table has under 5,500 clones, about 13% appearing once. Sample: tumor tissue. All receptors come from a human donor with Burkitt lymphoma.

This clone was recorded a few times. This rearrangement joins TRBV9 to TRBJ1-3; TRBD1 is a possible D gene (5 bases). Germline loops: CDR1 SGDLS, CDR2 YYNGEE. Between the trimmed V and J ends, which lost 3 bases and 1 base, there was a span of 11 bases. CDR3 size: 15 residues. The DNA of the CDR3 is TGTGCCAGCAGCGCCAGCCCAGGGTCTGGAAACACCATATATTTT. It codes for CASSASPGSGNTIYF.

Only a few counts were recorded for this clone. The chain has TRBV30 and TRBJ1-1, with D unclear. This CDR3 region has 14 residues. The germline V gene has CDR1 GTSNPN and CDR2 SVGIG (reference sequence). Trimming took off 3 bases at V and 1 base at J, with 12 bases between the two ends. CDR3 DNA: TGTGCCTGGAGCAAGTCGACCCCGAACACTGAAGCTTTCTTT. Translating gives CAWSKSTPNTEAFF.

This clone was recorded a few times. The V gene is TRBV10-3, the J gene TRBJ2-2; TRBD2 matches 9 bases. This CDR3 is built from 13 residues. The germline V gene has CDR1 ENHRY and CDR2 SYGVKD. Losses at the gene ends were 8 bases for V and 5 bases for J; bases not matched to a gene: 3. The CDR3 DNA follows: TGTGCCATCGGTAGCGGGAGTACCGGGGAGCTGTTTTTT. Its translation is CAIGSGSTGELFF.

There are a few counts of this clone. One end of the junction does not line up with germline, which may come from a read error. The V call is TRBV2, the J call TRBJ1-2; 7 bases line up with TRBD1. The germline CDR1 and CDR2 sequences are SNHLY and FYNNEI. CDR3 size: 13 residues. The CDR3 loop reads CASTPGGRGGYIF. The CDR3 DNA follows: TGTGCCAGCACTCCAGGGGGGCGCGGAGGCTACATCTTC.

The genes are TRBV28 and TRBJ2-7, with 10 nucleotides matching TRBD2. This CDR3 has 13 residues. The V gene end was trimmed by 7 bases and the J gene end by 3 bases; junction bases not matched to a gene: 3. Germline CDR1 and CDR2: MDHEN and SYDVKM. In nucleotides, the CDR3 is TGTGCCAGCAAGAGCGGGGGGGTCTACGAGCAGTACTTC. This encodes CASKSGGVYEQYF. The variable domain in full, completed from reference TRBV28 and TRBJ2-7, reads DVKVTQSSRYLVKRTGEKVFLECVQDMDHENMFWYRQDPGLGLRLIYFSYDVKMKEKGDIPEGYSVSREKKERFSLILESASTNQTSMYLCASKSGGVYEQYFGPGTRLTVT.

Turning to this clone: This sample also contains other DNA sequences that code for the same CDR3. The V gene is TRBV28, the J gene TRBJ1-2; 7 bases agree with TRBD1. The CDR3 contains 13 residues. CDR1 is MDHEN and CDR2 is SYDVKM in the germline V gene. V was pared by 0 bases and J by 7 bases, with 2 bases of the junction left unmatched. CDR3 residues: CASSLWTGRGYTF. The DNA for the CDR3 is TGTGCCAGCAGTTTATGGACAGGGCGTGGCTACACCTTC.

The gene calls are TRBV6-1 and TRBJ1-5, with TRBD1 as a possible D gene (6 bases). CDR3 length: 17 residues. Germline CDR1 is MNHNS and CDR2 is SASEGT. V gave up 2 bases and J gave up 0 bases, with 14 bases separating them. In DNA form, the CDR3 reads TGTGCCAGCAGTGAATCGGACAGAAGTTATAGCAATCAGCCCCAGCATTTT. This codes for CASSESDRSYSNQPQHF.

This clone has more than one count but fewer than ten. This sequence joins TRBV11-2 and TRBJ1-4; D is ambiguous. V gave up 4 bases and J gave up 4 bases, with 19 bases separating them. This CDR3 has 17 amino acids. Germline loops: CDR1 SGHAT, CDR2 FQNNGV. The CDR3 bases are TGTGCCAGCAGCTCTCTTGGGAGCGGGATTCTTAATGAAAAACTGTTTTTT. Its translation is CASSSLGSGILNEKLFF. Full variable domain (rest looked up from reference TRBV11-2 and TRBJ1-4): EAGVAQSPRYKIIEKRQSVAFWCNPISGHATLYWYQQILGQGPKLLIQFQNNGVVDDSQLPKDRFSAERLKGVDSTLKIQPAKLEDSAVYLCASSSLGSGILNEKLFFGSGTQLSVL.